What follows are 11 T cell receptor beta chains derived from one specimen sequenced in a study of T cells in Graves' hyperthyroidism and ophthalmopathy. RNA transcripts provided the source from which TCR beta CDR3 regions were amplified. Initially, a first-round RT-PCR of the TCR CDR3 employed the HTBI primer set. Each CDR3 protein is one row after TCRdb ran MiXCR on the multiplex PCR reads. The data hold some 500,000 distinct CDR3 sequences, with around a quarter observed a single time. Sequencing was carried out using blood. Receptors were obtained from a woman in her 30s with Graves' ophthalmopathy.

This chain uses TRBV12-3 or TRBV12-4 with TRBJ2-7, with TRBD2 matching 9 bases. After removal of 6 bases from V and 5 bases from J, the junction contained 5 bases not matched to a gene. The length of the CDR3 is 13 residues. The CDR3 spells CASSWTSVDEQYF. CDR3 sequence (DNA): TGTGCCAGCAGCTGGACTAGCGTCGACGAGCAGTACTTC.

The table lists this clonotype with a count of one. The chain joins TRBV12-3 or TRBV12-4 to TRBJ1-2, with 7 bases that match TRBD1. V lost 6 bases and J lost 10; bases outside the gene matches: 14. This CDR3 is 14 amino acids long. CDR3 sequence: CASSQTGTALYYTF. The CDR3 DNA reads TGTGCCAGCAGCCAGACCGGGACAGCCCTTTACTACACCTTC.

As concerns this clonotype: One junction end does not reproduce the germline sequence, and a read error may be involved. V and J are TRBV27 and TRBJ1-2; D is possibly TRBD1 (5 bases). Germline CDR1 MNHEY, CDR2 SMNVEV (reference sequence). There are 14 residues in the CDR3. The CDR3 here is CASSLTGQPYGYAF. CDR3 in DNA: TGTGCCAGCAGTTTAACGGGGCAGCCGTATGGCTACGCCTTC.

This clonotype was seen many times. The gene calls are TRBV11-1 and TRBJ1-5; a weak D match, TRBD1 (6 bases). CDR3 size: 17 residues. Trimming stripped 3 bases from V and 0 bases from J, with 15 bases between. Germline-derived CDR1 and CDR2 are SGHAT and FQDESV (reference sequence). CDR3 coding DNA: TGTGCCAGCAGCTTTCAGGCAGGGGACCTTAGCAATCAGCCCCAGCATTTT. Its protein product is CASSFQAGDLSNQPQHF.

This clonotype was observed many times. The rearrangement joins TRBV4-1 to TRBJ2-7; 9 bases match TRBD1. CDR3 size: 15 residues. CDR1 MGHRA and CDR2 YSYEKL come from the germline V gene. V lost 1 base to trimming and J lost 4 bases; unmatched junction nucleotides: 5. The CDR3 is CASSQVLTGGYEQYF. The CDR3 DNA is TGCGCCAGCAGCCAAGTGCTGACAGGGGGGTACGAGCAGTACTTC.

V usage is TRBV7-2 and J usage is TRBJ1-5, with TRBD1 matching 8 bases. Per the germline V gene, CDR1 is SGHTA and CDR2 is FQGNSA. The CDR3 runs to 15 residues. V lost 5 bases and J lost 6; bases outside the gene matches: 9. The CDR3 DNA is TGTGCCAGCAGCCCCCTTGACAGGGGAGTTCAGCCCCAGCATTTT. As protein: CASSPLDRGVQPQHF.

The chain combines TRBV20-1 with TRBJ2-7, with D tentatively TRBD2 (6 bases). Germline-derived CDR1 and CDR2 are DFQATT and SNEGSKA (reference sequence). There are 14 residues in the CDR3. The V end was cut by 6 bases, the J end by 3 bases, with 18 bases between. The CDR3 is CSATASLGLYEQYF. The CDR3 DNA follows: TGCAGTGCCACCGCGTCTCTGGGACTCTACGAGCAGTACTTC.

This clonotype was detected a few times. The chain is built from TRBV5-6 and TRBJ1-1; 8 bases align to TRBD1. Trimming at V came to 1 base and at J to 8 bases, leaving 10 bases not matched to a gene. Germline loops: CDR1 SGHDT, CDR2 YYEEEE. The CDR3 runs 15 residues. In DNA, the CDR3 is TGTGCCAGCAGCTTGTATGGACAGGGACATTCCGAAGCTTTCTTT. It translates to CASSLYGQGHSEAFF.

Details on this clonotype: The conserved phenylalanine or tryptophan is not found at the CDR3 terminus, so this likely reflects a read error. The chain's CDR3 is CASSQLIVSGNTGELFS. The DNA of the CDR3 is TGTGCCAGCAGCCAATTAATAGTTTCGGGGAACACCGGGGAGCTGTTTTCT. This chain uses TRBV4-2 with TRBJ2-2; no reliable D call. Germline V gene sequence: CDR1 LGHNA, CDR2 YNFKEQ. V was pared by 2 bases and J by 1 base, with 14 bases between. The CDR3 spans 17 residues.

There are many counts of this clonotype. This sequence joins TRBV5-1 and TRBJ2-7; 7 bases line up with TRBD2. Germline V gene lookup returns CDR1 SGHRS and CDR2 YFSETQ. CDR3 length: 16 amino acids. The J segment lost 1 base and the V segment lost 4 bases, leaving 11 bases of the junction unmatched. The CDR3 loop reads CASSPSAGLDSYEQYF. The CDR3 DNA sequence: TGCGCCAGCAGCCCCTCAGCCGGACTAGATTCCTACGAGCAGTACTTC.

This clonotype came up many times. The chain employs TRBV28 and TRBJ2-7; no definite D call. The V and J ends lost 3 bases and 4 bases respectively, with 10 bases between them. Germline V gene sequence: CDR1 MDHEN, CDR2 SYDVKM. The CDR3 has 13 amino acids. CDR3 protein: CASSFLSRYEQYF. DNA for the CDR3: TGTGCCAGCAGTTTTCTATCCCGTTACGAGCAGTACTTC.